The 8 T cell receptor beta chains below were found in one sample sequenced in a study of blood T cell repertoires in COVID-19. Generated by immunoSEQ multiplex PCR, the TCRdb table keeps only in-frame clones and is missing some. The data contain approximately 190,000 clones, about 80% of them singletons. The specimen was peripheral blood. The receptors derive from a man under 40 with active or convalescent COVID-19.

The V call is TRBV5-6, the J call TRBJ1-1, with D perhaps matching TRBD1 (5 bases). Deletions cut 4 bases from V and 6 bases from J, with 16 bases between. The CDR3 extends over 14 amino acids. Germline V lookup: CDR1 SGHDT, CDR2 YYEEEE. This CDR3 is CASSRPYGGAEAFF. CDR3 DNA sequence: TGTGCCAGCAGCAGACCATATGGAGGGGCTGAAGCTTTCTTT. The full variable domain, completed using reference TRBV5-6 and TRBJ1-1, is DAGVTQSPTHLIKTRGQQVTLRCSPKSGHDTVSWYQQALGQGPQFIFQYYEEEERQRGNFPDRFSGHQFPNYSSELNVNALLLGDSALYLCASSRPYGGAEAFFGQGTRLTVV.

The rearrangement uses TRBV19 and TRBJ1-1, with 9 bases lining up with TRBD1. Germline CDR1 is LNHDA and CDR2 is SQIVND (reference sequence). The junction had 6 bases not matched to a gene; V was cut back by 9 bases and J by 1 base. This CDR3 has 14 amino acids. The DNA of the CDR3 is TGTGCCAGCAATAACAGGGGGCCGAACACTGAAGCTTTCTTT. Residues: CASNNRGPNTEAFF.

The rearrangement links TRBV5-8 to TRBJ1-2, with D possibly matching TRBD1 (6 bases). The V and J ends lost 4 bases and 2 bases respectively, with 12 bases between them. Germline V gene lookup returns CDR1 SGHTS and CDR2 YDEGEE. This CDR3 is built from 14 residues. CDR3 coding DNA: TGTGCCAGCAGCATCTCCGGGACAAACTATGGCTACACCTTC. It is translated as CASSISGTNYGYTF.

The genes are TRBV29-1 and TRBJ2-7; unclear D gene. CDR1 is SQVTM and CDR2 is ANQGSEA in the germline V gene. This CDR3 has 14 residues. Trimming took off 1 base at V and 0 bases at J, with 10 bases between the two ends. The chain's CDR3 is CSVEAVPFSYEQYF. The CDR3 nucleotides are TGCAGCGTTGAAGCGGTTCCTTTCTCCTACGAGCAGTACTTC.

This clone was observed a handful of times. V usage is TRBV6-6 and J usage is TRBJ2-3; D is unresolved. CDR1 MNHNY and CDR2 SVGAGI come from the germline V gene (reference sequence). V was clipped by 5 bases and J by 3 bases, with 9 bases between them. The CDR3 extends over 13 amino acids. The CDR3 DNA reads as TGTGCCAGCAGTCGAGACACAACAGATACGCAGTATTTT. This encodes CASSRDTTDTQYF.

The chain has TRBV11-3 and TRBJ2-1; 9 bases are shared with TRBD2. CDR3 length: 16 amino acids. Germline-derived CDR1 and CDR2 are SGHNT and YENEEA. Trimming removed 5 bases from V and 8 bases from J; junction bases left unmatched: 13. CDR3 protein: CASSPLVAGGGDEQFF. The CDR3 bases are TGTGCCAGCAGCCCCCTGGTCGCGGGAGGGGGCGATGAGCAGTTCTTC. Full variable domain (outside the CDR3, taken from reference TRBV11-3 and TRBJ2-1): EAGVVQSPRYKIIEKKQPVAFWCNPISGHNTLYWYLQNLGQGPELLIRYENEEAVDDSQLPKDRFSAERLKGVDSTLKIQPAELGDSAVYLCASSPLVAGGGDEQFFGPGTRLTVL.

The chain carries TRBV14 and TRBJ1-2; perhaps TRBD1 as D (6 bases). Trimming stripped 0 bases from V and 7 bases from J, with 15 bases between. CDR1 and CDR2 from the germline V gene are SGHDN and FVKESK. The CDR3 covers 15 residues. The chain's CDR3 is CASSQDPRGAGGYTF. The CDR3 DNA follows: TGTGCCAGCAGCCAAGATCCACGGGGGGCAGGTGGCTACACCTTC.

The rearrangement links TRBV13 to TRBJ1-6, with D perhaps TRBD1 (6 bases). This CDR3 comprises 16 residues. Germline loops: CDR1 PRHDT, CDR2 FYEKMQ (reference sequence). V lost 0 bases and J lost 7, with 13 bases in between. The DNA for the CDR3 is TGTGCCAGCAGCTTAGGACAGGGCGGTTTCAATTCACCCCTCCACTTT. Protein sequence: CASSLGQGGFNSPLHF.